The 2 T cell receptor beta chains below were found in one sample sequenced in a study of human T cells and chemical hapten exposure. In TCRdb, the RACE reads were re-called with MiXCR into one record per CDR3 protein. The sample consists of 80,000 to 95,000 distinct CDR3 sequences, approximately 10% of them appearing once. Indicated time point: patch test 2, 6 weeks after DPC sensitization. Treatment meaning: therapeutic diphenylcyclopropenone sensitization with weekly scalp DPC. The sample in question was whole blood, obtained in connection with sensitization to the hapten diphenylcyclopropenone (DPC). The origin of the receptors is a man aged 35-49 years with alopecia areata. Some clones in this sample may be carry-over from other donors' samples.

This clonotype has only a few counts. The chain uses TRBV7-2 and TRBJ2-3; 14 positions match TRBD2. This CDR3 is built from 18 residues. CDR1 and CDR2 (germline): SGHTA, FQGNSA. V shed 5 bases, J shed 2 bases, and the junction held 9 bases outside the gene matches. The CDR3 DNA reads TGTGCCAGCAGCCCGACTAGCGGGAGGGCTCATCTCACAGATACGCAGTATTTT. It yields the protein CASSPTSGRAHLTDTQYF.

This clonotype was seen repeatedly, ten times or more. The CDR3 DNA follows: TGCAGTGCTAAGGCGGGACAGAGCACAGATACGCAGTATTTT. It encodes CSAKAGQSTDTQYF. The V gene is TRBV20-1, the J gene TRBJ2-3; TRBD1 might be the D (7 bases). Germline lookup yields CDR1 DFQATT and CDR2 SNEGSKA (reference sequence). V shed 4 bases and J shed 0 bases, with 11 bases lying between them. The CDR3 has 14 amino acids.